Listed below are T cell receptor beta chains from one sample, sequenced in a study of blood T cell repertoires in COVID-19. Profiling relied on immunoSEQ multiplex PCR, and the TCRdb table lists in-frame clones only, not all of them. The sample comprises around 200,000 clones, about nine tenths of which are singletons, and approximately 6.7% rests with the top ten. The sequencing input was peripheral blood. These receptors originate from a man between 35 and 55 years old with acute or convalescent COVID-19. Each CDR3 is given without its conserved first and last residue.

v_call: TRBV25-1; cdr3_aa: ASSARTAPYEQY
v_call: TRBV29-1; cdr3_aa: SVTRGQGNGNYGYT
v_call: TRBV7-9; cdr3_aa: ASSLRDRDDEQF
v_call: TRBV18; cdr3_aa: ASSRDRGDQPQH
v_call: TRBV5-4; cdr3_aa: ACGERGSDTQY
v_call: TRBV2; cdr3_aa: ASTRGTGGEGRRNTEAF
v_call: TRBV6-1; cdr3_aa: ASSDGVGNTIY
v_call: TRBV19; cdr3_aa: ASSIVATPYEQY
v_call: TRBV6-1; cdr3_aa: ASSEGLGGQPQH
v_call: TRBV7-6; cdr3_aa: ASSLAPGGTGGTTPDTIY
v_call: TRBV24-1; cdr3_aa: ATSGGWVGEQF
v_call: TRBV7-2; cdr3_aa: ASSPQGGGPDTQY
v_call: TRBV7-9; cdr3_aa: ASSPFNEQF
v_call: TRBV25-1; cdr3_aa: ASSDHRAGNTEAF
v_call: TRBV6-1; cdr3_aa: ASSERGRNEQF
v_call: TRBV29-1; cdr3_aa: SVSSPGEAF
v_call: TRBV20-1; cdr3_aa: SASPRVGGDEQF
v_call: TRBV7-2; cdr3_aa: ASSKERGGGTDTQY
v_call: TRBV14; cdr3_aa: ASSQYQGGVQY
v_call: TRBV24-1; cdr3_aa: ATSDPSGGYNEQF
v_call: TRBV24-1; cdr3_aa: ATSDWTASTDTQY
v_call: TRBV29-1; cdr3_aa: SVEDRGANYGYT
v_call: TRBV11-2; cdr3_aa: ASTTSGGYNEQF
v_call: TRBV2; cdr3_aa: ASSWTGSGYGYT
v_call: TRBV12-5; cdr3_aa: ASGLVQAGELF
v_call: TRBV19; cdr3_aa: ASSAGQLSGSGNTIY
v_call: TRBV28; cdr3_aa: ASSSGQGETGELF
v_call: TRBV21-1; cdr3_aa: ASKRTSGETYEQY
v_call: TRBV28; cdr3_aa: ASSIGGPNTEAF
v_call: TRBV5-1; cdr3_aa: ASSLRTSGGAGEQF
v_call: TRBV10-2; cdr3_aa: ASSESRQGRHEQY
v_call: TRBV21-1; cdr3_aa: ASSKRDRQGDKNIQY
v_call: TRBV5-1; cdr3_aa: ASSLAPETGGANVLT
v_call: TRBV11-2; cdr3_aa: ASSLGGYRGTSSYEQY
v_call: TRBV3-1/TRBV3-2; cdr3_aa: ASSLGQLEAF
v_call: TRBV7-2; cdr3_aa: ASSLGVEGEAF
v_call: TRBV4-3; cdr3_aa: ASSQDRERGGLEEQF
v_call: TRBV10-3; cdr3_aa: ATSEDRELF
v_call: TRBV4-2; cdr3_aa: ASSQDERGYEQY
v_call: TRBV11-2; cdr3_aa: ASRGGPGELF
v_call: TRBV9; cdr3_aa: ASSARGLPNQETQY
v_call: TRBV30; cdr3_aa: AWSAEMSGTGANVLT
v_call: TRBV9; cdr3_aa: ASSVDGSQTGEQF
v_call: TRBV28; cdr3_aa: ASSLESLTAPYEQY
v_call: TRBV27; cdr3_aa: ASSSGGPGELF
v_call: TRBV19; cdr3_aa: ASSILAGGRDEQF
v_call: TRBV19; cdr3_aa: ASSSTGLYQETQY
v_call: TRBV6-6; cdr3_aa: ASSYSGAGVQPQH
v_call: TRBV7-3; cdr3_aa: ASSMTRNEQF
v_call: TRBV10-3; cdr3_aa: AISPPRQGTYEQY
v_call: TRBV6-5; cdr3_aa: ASSLDRLNQPQH
v_call: TRBV13; cdr3_aa: ASSLVQGGDYNEQF
v_call: TRBV6-5; cdr3_aa: ATWGVGQGWNEQF
v_call: TRBV7-2; cdr3_aa: ASSTFSGGNTGELF
v_call: TRBV19; cdr3_aa: ASTATGGSDEQY
v_call: TRBV27; cdr3_aa: ASSVGTSGSHNEQF
v_call: TRBV18; cdr3_aa: ASSSGGQGSTDTQY